A selection of T cell receptor beta chains follows, all from one sample in a study of CD8 T cells in ankylosing spondylitis. TCRdb reprocessed the 5' RACE reads via MiXCR and lists one record per CDR3 protein. The sample carries about 800,000 distinct CDR3 sequences, about 12% recorded once. Sequencing was performed on blood, either unsorted or a sorted T cell fraction (not recorded which). These receptors came from a male donor with ankylosing spondylitis. Each CDR3 is given with its conserved first and last residue. The D gene is left open where the match is weak. Size is stated for part of the rows, as once, few or many counts, or as a class when the clone is expanded.

V	J	D	size	CDR3	DNA
TRBV11-3	TRBJ2-1	TRBD1	.	CASTQGQKPYNEQFF	TGTGCCAGCACCCAGGGACAGAAGCCCTACAATGAGCAGTTCTTC
TRBV25-1	TRBJ2-5	.	.	CASTSGGRTQYF	TGTGCCAGCACCTCTGGGGGGAGGACCCAGTACTTC
TRBV7-9	TRBJ1-6	.	few	CASSLLMGGSPLHF	TGTGCCAGCAGCTTATTAATGGGGGGTTCACCCCTCCACTTT
TRBV4-2	TRBJ2-7	.	many	CASSQVLDTTYEQYF	TGTGCCAGCAGCCAAGTTCTTGACACCACCTACGAGCAGTACTTC
TRBV12-2	TRBJ2-1	.	few	CASRSSSGEWIEQFF	TGTGCAAGTCGCTCTTCGTCGGGAGAATGGATTGAGCAGTTCTTC
TRBV29-1	TRBJ1-1	TRBD1	many	CSAQRTGAFF	TGCAGCGCCCAGAGGACAGGAGCTTTCTTT
TRBV12-3/TRBV12-4	TRBJ2-7	.	few	CASSLGKFGSSYEQYF	TGTGCCAGCAGTTTGGGGAAGTTTGGGAGCTCCTACGAGCAGTACTTC
TRBV10-3	TRBJ2-5	TRBD2	.	CAITASLAGDETQYF	TGTGCCATCACCGCCTCTCTAGCGGGGGATGAGACCCAGTACTTC
TRBV10-2	TRBJ1-2	.	.	CASSATDGYTF	TGCGCCAGCAGCGCGACGGATGGCTACACCTTC
TRBV7-3	TRBJ2-3	TRBD2	few	CASSSFRGGRTDTQYF	TGTGCCAGCAGCTCTTTCCGGGGGGGGCGCACAGATACGCAGTATTTT
TRBV6-2/TRBV6-3	TRBJ2-2	.	many	CASSYYRLMNTGELFF	TGTGCCAGCAGTTATTACAGACTTATGAACACCGGGGAGCTGTTTTTT
TRBV7-2	TRBJ2-7	TRBD2	few	CASSLALLAGTYEQYF	TGTGCCAGCAGCTTAGCGCTCCTAGCGGGGACCTACGAGCAGTACTTC
TRBV5-1	TRBJ1-2	TRBD1	.	CASSYDRGISKNYGYTF	TGCGCCAGCAGTTACGACAGGGGGATATCGAAGAACTATGGCTACACCTTC
TRBV12-3/TRBV12-4	TRBJ1-2	.	few	CASSFFGFPGGYTF	TGTGCCAGCAGTTTTTTCGGTTTTCCGGGGGGCTACACCTTC
TRBV20-1	TRBJ2-7	.	many	CSVNLGPIPYEQYF	TGCAGTGTTAACTTGGGACCAATTCCCTACGAGCAGTACTTC
TRBV18	TRBJ2-7	.	.	CASSSLGSSGSSYEQYF	TGTGCCAGCTCCTCTTTGGGGAGTAGCGGAAGCTCCTACGAGCAGTACTTC
TRBV20-1	TRBJ2-4	.	few	CSARDRGPSRDQYF	TGCAGTGCTAGAGATAGGGGCCCATCCCGGGATCAGTACTTC
TRBV29-1	TRBJ2-3	TRBD1	many	CSSATGSGTQYF	TGCAGCTCAGCGACAGGGTCGGGTACGCAGTATTTT
TRBV4-3	TRBJ2-1	.	.	CASSQGPGSGEQFF	TGCGCCAGCAGCCAGGGGCCAGGGTCCGGTGAGCAGTTCTTC
TRBV20-1	TRBJ2-3	TRBD1	many	CSARGQGADTQYF	TGCAGTGCTAGGGGACAGGGGGCGGATACGCAGTATTTT
TRBV20-1	TRBJ2-2	.	.	CSARYLGGTGELFF	TGCAGTGCTAGATATCTTGGTGGGACCGGGGAGCTGTTTTTT
TRBV12-3/TRBV12-4	TRBJ1-1	.	many	CASRVAGGTEAFF	TGTGCCAGCAGAGTTGCCGGGGGCACTGAAGCTTTCTTT
TRBV7-2	TRBJ2-5	TRBD2	.	CASSFSGSGETQYF	TGTGCCAGCAGCTTTAGCGGGAGTGGGGAGACCCAGTACTTC
TRBV7-3	TRBJ2-7	.	few	CASSLRELSEQYF	TGTGCCAGCAGCTTAAGAGAGCTTTCGGAGCAGTACTTC
TRBV5-1	TRBJ2-1	.	.	CASSLELADQFF	TGCGCCAGCAGCTTGGAACTAGCTGATCAGTTCTTC
TRBV5-1	TRBJ1-6	.	few	CASSPGQHDLNSPLHF	TGCGCCAGCAGCCCCGGACAGCACGATCTCAATTCACCCCTCCACTTT
TRBV2	TRBJ2-5	.	few	CASSEVGTQETQYF	TGTGCCAGCAGTGAAGTGGGGACTCAAGAGACCCAGTACTTC
TRBV6-1	TRBJ2-7	.	many	CASRKPSSYEQYF	TGTGCCAGCAGAAAGCCCAGCTCCTACGAGCAGTACTTC
TRBV10-3	TRBJ2-7	TRBD1	few	CAISARDRQYF	TGTGCCATCAGTGCCCGGGACAGGCAGTACTTC
TRBV5-1	TRBJ2-2	.	few	CASSLSGHNTGELFF	TGCGCCAGCAGCTTGTCCGGCCATAACACCGGGGAGCTGTTTTTT
TRBV6-5	TRBJ1-1	.	many	CASSYHPTGNTEAFF	TGTGCCAGCAGTTACCACCCGACAGGGAACACTGAAGCTTTCTTT
TRBV7-2	TRBJ2-7	TRBD1	.	CASSFRVPDRGLYEQYF	TGTGCCAGCAGCTTTCGCGTACCCGACAGGGGGCTTTACGAGCAGTACTTC
TRBV10-3	TRBJ2-5	TRBD2	.	CAISESKLAGVETQYF	TGTGCCATCAGTGAGTCGAAGCTAGCGGGAGTTGAGACCCAGTACTTC
TRBV20-1	TRBJ1-5	TRBD1	.	CSAGRDRASEPQHF	TGCAGTGCAGGAAGGGACAGGGCTTCTGAGCCCCAGCATTTT
TRBV6-5	TRBJ2-7	.	few	CAIRDTGGEQYF	TGTGCTATCAGGGATACCGGGGGCGAGCAGTACTTC
TRBV7-9	TRBJ2-2	.	.	CASSLEDRELFF	TGTGCCAGCAGCTTAGAAGATCGGGAGCTGTTTTTT
TRBV4-1	TRBJ2-2	TRBD2	few	CASSQASGSNTGELFF	TGCGCCAGCAGCCAGGCTAGCGGTTCGAACACCGGGGAGCTGTTTTTT
TRBV5-5	TRBJ1-1	.	.	CASSLGVGEIEAFF	TGTGCCAGCAGCTTGGGGGTCGGGGAAATTGAAGCTTTCTTT
TRBV6-5	TRBJ2-3	.	.	CASSYVGQWADTQYF	TGTGCCAGCAGTTACGTAGGACAGTGGGCAGATACGCAGTATTTT
TRBV2	TRBJ1-2	.	.	CASSEYRRSPYTF	TGTGCCAGCAGTGAATACCGGCGGTCCCCATACACCTTC
TRBV12-5	TRBJ2-3	TRBD2	few	CASGNGRDYADTQYF	TGTGCTAGTGGTAACGGGCGGGACTACGCAGATACGCAGTATTTT
TRBV27	TRBJ1-3	.	few	CASSRGGFMDTIYF	TGTGCCAGCAGTAGGGGGGGCTTTATGGACACCATATATTTT